This entry describes one T cell receptor beta chain. Its target is not known. This entry is derived from a study of cytotoxic CD8 clonotypes in ibrutinib-treated CLL. Per germline, CDR1 LNHDA and CDR2 SQIVND (reference sequence). V was clipped by 3 bases and J by 0 bases, with 15 bases between them. The CDR3 is 17 residues long. The table came from immunoSEQ multiplex PCR; TCRdb's copy has only in-frame clones and leaves some out. The data show 120,000 to 150,000 clones, with around 77% seen just once and 28% held by the top ten. Overall study results and limits: Relative to age-matched healthy donors, clonality at baseline was higher, and it tracked circulating CD8+ T-cell counts. For progressing versus sustained-remission patients, sampling times were not the same. Clonality went higher at ibrutinib response and then dropped back toward baseline at progression.

This specimen was PBMCs, taken after 12 months of ibrutinib treatment. The sequence was collected from a human donor with chronic lymphocytic leukemia. The V gene is TRBV19, the J gene TRBJ1-5; tentative D call: TRBD1 (5 bases). The chain's CDR3 is CASSMAGLRASNQPQHF. The CDR3 DNA sequence: TGTGCCAGTAGTATGGCAGGGTTGAGGGCTAGCAATCAGCCCCAGCATTTT. The entire variable domain, with the rest obtained from reference TRBV19 and TRBJ1-5, is as follows: DGGITQSPKYLFRKEGQNVTLSCEQNLNHDAMYWYRQDPGQGLRLIYYSQIVNDFQKGDIAEGYSVSREKKESFPLTVTSAQKNPTAFYLCASSMAGLRASNQPQHFGDGTRLSIL.